Each of the 10 T cell receptor beta chains below was sequenced from the same sample in a study of regulatory T cells in long-lasting Graves disease (dated by TCRdb to 2020 to 2023). The protocol used for the library was multiplex PCR. Reads for this sample came from an Illumina HiSeq 4000. TCR beta libraries were built with iRepertoire HTBI primers and Arm-PCR amplification of CDR3 regions. The public reads were reanalyzed by TCRdb: fastp trimming at Q25, MiXCR alignment, in-frame beta chains only. Under each unique CDR3 protein, matching rows form one entry showing the most common genes and DNA. The table for this sample lists about 310,000 distinct CDR3 sequences; under 25% of them were counted only once. Jointly, the top ten make up 45% to 70% of the sample. The sample's time point label, in plain terms: persistent/refractory GD, antithyroid drugs over 5 years with positive TRAb. For both TCR sequencing and RNA sequencing, RNA was extracted from PBMCs using TRIzol.

Specimen: peripheral blood mononuclear cells (PBMCs), collected when the disease was refractory, from a patient treated with antithyroid drugs. The origin of the receptors is a female donor with Graves disease.

This chain links TRBV29-1 with TRBJ2-1; D is undetermined. V lost 1 base and J lost 6, with 1 base in between. Germline CDR1 and CDR2: SQVTM and ANQGSEA. CDR3 length equals 10 residues. The CDR3 DNA sequence: TGCAGCGTTGAAGCCAATGAGCAGTTCTTC. It is translated as CSVEANEQFF.

The sample holds many counts of this clonotype. V and J are TRBV10-3 and TRBJ1-2; unclear D gene. V was shortened by 0 bases and J by 1 base, with 18 bases between the two germline ends. CDR1 is ENHRY and CDR2 is SYGVKD in the germline V gene. The CDR3 is 18 residues long. CDR3 in amino acids: CAISESMGLDSNNYGYTF. CDR3 nucleotides: TGTGCCATCAGTGAGTCTATGGGCCTGGACTCGAATAACTATGGCTACACCTTC.

In the case of this clonotype: Given a much more abundant clone one base away, this may be a read error. This CDR3 is CATTRDNRVDEKLFF. The CDR3 DNA sequence: TGTGCCACCACCAGAGATAATCGGGTAGACGAAAAACTGTTTTTT. The rearrangement links TRBV15 to TRBJ1-4; D is uncertain. The CDR3 covers 15 residues. Germline V gives CDR1 LNHNV, CDR2 YYDKDF (reference sequence).

This clonotype has at least ten counts. The V and J genes are TRBV29-1 and TRBJ2-5; tentatively, D is TRBD1 (6 bases). V lost 4 bases and J lost 2, with 14 bases in between. This CDR3 region has 14 residues. From germline, CDR1 is SQVTM and CDR2 ANQGSEA. The CDR3 loop reads CSVGTMDSQETQYF. The DNA of the CDR3 is TGCAGCGTTGGAACGATGGACAGTCAAGAGACCCAGTACTTC. The entire variable domain, with the rest obtained from reference TRBV29-1 and TRBJ2-5, is as follows: SAVISQKPSRDICQRGTSLTIQCQVDSQVTMMFWYRQQPGQSLTLIATANQGSEATYESGFVIDKFPISRPNLTFSTLTVSNMSPEDSSIYLCSVGTMDSQETQYFGPGTRLLVL.

The V call is TRBV29-1, the J call TRBJ2-7; either TRBD1 or TRBD2 may supply D (5 bases each). The V and J ends lost 8 bases and 2 bases respectively, with 13 bases between them. The CDR3 is 12 amino acids. The germline CDR1 and CDR2 sequences are SQVTM and ANQGSEA. The CDR3 nucleotides are TGCAGCTTCCGGGACGGAACCTACGAGCAGTACTTC. It yields the protein CSFRDGTYEQYF.

J is TRBJ2-7 and V is TRBV3-1; 8 bases fit TRBD2. V lost 1 base to trimming and J lost 6 bases; unmatched junction nucleotides: 5. Germline V CDR1 and CDR2: LGHDT, YNNKEL (reference sequence). The length of the CDR3 is 14 residues. As DNA, the CDR3 is TGTGCCAGCAGCCAAGTACTGGCGGGAGGCGAGCAGTACTTC. This encodes CASSQVLAGGEQYF.

In its sample, this clonotype was seen a few times. The gene calls are TRBV7-2 and TRBJ1-1; 7 bases line up with TRBD1. V lost 2 bases and J lost 1; bases outside the gene matches: 10. The germline V gene has CDR1 SGHTA and CDR2 FQGNSA. The CDR3 is made up of 17 amino acids. CDR3 coding DNA: TGTGCCAGCAGCTTATGGGGCCAGGGGGACCGGAACACTGAAGCTTTCTTT. Translated, it gives CASSLWGQGDRNTEAFF. Full variable domain (remainder filled in from reference TRBV7-2 and TRBJ1-1): GAGVSQSPSNKVTEKGKDVELRCDPISGHTALYWYRQSLGQGLEFLIYFQGNSAPDKSGLPSDRFSAERTGGSVSTLTIQRTQQEDSAVYLCASSLWGQGDRNTEAFFGQGTRLTVV.

The gene calls are TRBV7-9 and TRBJ1-1, with TRBD1 as a possible D gene (5 bases). Trimming pared 1 base from V and 0 bases from J, leaving 15 bases between. In germline, CDR1 is SEHNR, CDR2 FQNEAQ (reference sequence). This CDR3 is built from 17 residues. CDR3 nucleotide sequence: TGTGCCAGCAGCTTAGTGGGGCGGCAGCACATGAACACTGAAGCTTTCTTT. This gives the protein CASSLVGRQHMNTEAFF.

This clonotype was seen just once. An end of the junction differs from the germline gene, which may be a read error. The chain uses TRBV24-1 and TRBJ1-5, with D hard to call. The V gene's germline CDR1 is KGHDR and CDR2 SFDVKD. The CDR3 is 15 amino acids. CDR3: CAPAPRQDSNQPRHF. The DNA for the CDR3 is TGTGCCCCCGCCCCACGACAAGATAGCAATCAGCCCCGGCATTTT.

This clonotype was recorded a few times. This sequence joins TRBV18 and TRBJ2-7; 8 bases agree with TRBD1. V dropped 3 bases and J dropped 0; count of bases not matched to a gene: 4. Germline CDR1 KGHSH, CDR2 LQKENI. This CDR3 is 15 amino acids long. The CDR3 DNA sequence: TGTGCCAGCTCACCGGGACAGGTCAACTCCTACGAGCAGTACTTC. Translating gives CASSPGQVNSYEQYF.